Sequencing of this T cell receptor beta chain was carried out in a study of cytomegalovirus exposure and HLA in healthy donors. Regarding the study as a whole: Prior analysis indicated that the majority of TCR beta V segments exhibited productivity approximately 87% or approximately 30% of the time. Rare TCR sequences dominated, though some public TCRs recurred in many donors. Later examination showed HLA-associated TCR beta chains had greater clonal expansion than equally common others. Based on reports, TCR beta sequences accurately predicted HLA-A and HLA-B alleles for most subjects.

The PCR was carried out with 60 Vbeta primers and 13 Jbeta primers. Clones were read by immunoSEQ multiplex PCR, and TCRdb kept only the in-frame ones, dropping some. The sample includes 120,000 or so clones, over 60% seen only once; the top ten take around 2.7%. This CDR3 spans 13 amino acids. Germline V gives CDR1 LNHDA, CDR2 SQIVND (reference sequence). V was shortened by 5 bases and J by 6 bases, with 14 bases between the two germline ends. As to this clone: Antigen unknown.

Sequencing input: PBMCs. The chain couples TRBV19 to TRBJ2-7; a possible D gene is TRBD1 (5 bases). The source of this sequence is a woman aged 40 to 55 in good health and CMV-seropositive. The CDR3 region is CASSSTPQGEQYF. Here the CDR3 DNA reads TGTGCCAGTAGTTCGACTCCCCAGGGCGAGCAGTACTTC.